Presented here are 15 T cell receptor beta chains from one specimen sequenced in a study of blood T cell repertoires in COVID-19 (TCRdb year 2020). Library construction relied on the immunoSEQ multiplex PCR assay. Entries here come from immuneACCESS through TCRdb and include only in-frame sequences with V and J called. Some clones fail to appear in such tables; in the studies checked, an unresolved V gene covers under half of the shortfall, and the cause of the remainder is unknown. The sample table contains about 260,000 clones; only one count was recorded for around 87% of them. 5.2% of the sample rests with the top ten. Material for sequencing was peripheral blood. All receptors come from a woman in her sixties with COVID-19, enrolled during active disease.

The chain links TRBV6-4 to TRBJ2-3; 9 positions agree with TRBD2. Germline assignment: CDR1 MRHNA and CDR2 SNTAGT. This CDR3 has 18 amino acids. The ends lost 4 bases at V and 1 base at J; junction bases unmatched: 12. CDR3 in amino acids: CASSARREGHQGTDTQYF. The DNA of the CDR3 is TGTGCCAGCAGTGCCCGGCGGGAGGGCCATCAAGGCACAGATACGCAGTATTTT.

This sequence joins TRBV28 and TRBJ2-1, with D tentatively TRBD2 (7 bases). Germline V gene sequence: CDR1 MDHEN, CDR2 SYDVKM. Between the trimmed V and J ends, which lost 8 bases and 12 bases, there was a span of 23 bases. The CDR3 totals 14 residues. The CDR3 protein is CASGGGGHLLVQFF. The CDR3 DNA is TGTGCCAGCGGGGGCGGGGGCCATCTTCTTGTGCAGTTCTTC.

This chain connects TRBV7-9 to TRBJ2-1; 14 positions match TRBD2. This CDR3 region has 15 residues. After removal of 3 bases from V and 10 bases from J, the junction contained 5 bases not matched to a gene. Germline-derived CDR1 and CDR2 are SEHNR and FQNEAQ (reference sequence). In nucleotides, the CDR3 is TGTGCCAGCAGCTTGGGACTAGCGGGAGAGAGGGAGCAGTTCTTC. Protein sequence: CASSLGLAGEREQFF.

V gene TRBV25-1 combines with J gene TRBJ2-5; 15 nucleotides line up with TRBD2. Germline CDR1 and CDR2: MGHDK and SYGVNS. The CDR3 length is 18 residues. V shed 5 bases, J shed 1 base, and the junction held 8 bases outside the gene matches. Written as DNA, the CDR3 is TGTGCCAGCAGTTCCGGACTAGCGGGAGGGTTGGTCCAAGAGACCCAGTACTTC. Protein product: CASSSGLAGGLVQETQYF.

CDR3 loop: CASSQGTGNNSPLHF. CDR3 coding DNA: TGCGCCAGCAGCCAGGGGACAGGGAATAATTCACCCCTCCACTTT. V usage is TRBV4-3 and J usage is TRBJ1-6; 9 bases are shared with TRBD1. This CDR3 contains 15 residues. The V gene's germline CDR1 is LGHNA and CDR2 YSLEER. Unmatched junction bases numbered 2, after V lost 3 bases and J lost 5 bases.

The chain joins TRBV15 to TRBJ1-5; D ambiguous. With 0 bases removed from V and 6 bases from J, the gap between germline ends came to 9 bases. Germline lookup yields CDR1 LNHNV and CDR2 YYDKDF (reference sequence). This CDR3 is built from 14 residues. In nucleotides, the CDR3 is TGTGCCACCAGCAGAGATCGCGGTACTCAGCCCCAGCATTTT. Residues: CATSRDRGTQPQHF.

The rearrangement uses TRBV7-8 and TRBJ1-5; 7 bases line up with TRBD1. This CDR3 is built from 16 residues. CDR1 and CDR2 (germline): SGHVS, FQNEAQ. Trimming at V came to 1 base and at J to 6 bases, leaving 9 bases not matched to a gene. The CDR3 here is CASSLDTGVRRQPQHF. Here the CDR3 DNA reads TGTGCCAGCAGCTTAGATACAGGGGTGAGGCGTCAGCCCCAGCATTTT.

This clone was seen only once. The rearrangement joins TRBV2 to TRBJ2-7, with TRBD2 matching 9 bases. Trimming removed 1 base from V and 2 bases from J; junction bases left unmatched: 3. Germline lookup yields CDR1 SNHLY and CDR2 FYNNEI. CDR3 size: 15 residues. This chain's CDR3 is CASSEGLADPYEQYF. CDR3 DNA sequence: TGTGCCAGCAGTGAAGGACTAGCGGACCCCTACGAGCAGTACTTC.

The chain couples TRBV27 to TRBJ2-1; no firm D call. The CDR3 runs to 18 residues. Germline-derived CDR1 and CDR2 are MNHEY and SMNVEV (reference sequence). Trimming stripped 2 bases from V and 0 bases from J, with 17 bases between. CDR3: CASSLSPPGQSSYNEQFF. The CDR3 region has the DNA TGTGCCAGCAGTTTAAGCCCTCCGGGTCAGAGCTCCTACAATGAGCAGTTCTTC.

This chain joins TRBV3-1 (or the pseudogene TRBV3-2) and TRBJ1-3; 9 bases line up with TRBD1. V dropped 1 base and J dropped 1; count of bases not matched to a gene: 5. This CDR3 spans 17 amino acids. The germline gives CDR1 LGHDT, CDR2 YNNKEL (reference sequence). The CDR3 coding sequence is TGTGCCAGCAGCCAAGGGGGGACAGGGTTTTCTGGAAACACCATATATTTT. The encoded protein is CASSQGGTGFSGNTIYF.

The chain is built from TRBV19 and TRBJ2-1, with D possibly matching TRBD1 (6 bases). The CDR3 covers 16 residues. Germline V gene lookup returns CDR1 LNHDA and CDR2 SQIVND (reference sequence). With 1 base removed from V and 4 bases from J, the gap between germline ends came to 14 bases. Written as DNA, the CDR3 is TGTGCCAGTAGTATAGGGGGGCGCAGGGCTTACAATGAGCAGTTCTTC. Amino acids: CASSIGGRRAYNEQFF.

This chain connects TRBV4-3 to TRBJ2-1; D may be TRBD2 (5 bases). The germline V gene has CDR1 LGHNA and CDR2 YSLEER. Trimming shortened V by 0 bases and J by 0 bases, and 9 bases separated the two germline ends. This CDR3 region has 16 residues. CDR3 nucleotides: TGCGCCAGCAGCCAAGATTGGGCGGGCTCCTACAATGAGCAGTTCTTC. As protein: CASSQDWAGSYNEQFF.

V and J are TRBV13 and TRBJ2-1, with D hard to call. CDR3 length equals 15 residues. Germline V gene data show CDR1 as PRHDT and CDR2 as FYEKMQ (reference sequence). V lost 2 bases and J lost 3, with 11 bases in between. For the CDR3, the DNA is TGTGCCAGCAGCTTATATGGTCCCAGCTACAATGAGCAGTTCTTC. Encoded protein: CASSLYGPSYNEQFF.

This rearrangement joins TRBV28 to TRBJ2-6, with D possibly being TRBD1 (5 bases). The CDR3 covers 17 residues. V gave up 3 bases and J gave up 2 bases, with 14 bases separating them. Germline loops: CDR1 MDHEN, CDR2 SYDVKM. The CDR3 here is CASSLSRGAPGANVLTF. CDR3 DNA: TGTGCCAGCAGTTTGTCAAGGGGCGCCCCTGGGGCCAACGTCCTGACTTTC.

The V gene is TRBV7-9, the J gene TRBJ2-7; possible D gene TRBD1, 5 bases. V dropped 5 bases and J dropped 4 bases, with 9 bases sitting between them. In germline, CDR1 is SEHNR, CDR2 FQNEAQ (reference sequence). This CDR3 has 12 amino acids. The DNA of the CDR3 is TGTGCCAGCAGCCCAACAGGTTACGAGCAGTACTTC. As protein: CASSPTGYEQYF.